Listed here is a single T cell receptor beta chain. An end of the junction does not agree with germline; a read error may underlie this. Other DNA sequences within the sample encode an identical CDR3. The data originate from a study of blood T cell repertoires in COVID-19. Germline CDR1 and CDR2: SGHNT and YENEEA. This CDR3 comprises 15 residues. TCRdb's copy holds only in-frame clones and misses some; the assay was immunoSEQ multiplex PCR. The table records over 150,000 clones, about 85% of them present only once. The genes are TRBV11-3 and TRBJ2-7; 10 bases match TRBD1. The TCR was taken from a man aged 80 or over with COVID-19, enrolled during active disease. Sequenced sample: peripheral blood. CDR3 bases: TGTGCCAGCAGCTCACAGTCGACAGGGGGCCACGAACAGTACTTC. Translating gives CASSSQSTGGHEQYF.